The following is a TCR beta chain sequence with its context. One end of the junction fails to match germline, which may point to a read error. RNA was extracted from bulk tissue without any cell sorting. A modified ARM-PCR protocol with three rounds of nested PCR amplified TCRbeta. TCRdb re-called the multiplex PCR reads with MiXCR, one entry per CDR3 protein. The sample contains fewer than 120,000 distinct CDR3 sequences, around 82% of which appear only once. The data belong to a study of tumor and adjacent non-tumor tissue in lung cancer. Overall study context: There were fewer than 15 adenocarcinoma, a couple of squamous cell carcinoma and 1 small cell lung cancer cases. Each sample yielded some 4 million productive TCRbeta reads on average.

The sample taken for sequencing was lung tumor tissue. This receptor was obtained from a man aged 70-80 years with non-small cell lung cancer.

The CDR3: CAWERDRRQNGKLFF. The DNA for the CDR3 is TGTGCCTGGGAACGCGATAGGAGGCAAAATGGAAAACTGTTTTTT. The rearrangement uses TRBV30 and TRBJ1-4, with no clear D. Germline CDR1 is GTSNPN and CDR2 is SVGIG (reference sequence). The CDR3 loop spans 15 amino acids.